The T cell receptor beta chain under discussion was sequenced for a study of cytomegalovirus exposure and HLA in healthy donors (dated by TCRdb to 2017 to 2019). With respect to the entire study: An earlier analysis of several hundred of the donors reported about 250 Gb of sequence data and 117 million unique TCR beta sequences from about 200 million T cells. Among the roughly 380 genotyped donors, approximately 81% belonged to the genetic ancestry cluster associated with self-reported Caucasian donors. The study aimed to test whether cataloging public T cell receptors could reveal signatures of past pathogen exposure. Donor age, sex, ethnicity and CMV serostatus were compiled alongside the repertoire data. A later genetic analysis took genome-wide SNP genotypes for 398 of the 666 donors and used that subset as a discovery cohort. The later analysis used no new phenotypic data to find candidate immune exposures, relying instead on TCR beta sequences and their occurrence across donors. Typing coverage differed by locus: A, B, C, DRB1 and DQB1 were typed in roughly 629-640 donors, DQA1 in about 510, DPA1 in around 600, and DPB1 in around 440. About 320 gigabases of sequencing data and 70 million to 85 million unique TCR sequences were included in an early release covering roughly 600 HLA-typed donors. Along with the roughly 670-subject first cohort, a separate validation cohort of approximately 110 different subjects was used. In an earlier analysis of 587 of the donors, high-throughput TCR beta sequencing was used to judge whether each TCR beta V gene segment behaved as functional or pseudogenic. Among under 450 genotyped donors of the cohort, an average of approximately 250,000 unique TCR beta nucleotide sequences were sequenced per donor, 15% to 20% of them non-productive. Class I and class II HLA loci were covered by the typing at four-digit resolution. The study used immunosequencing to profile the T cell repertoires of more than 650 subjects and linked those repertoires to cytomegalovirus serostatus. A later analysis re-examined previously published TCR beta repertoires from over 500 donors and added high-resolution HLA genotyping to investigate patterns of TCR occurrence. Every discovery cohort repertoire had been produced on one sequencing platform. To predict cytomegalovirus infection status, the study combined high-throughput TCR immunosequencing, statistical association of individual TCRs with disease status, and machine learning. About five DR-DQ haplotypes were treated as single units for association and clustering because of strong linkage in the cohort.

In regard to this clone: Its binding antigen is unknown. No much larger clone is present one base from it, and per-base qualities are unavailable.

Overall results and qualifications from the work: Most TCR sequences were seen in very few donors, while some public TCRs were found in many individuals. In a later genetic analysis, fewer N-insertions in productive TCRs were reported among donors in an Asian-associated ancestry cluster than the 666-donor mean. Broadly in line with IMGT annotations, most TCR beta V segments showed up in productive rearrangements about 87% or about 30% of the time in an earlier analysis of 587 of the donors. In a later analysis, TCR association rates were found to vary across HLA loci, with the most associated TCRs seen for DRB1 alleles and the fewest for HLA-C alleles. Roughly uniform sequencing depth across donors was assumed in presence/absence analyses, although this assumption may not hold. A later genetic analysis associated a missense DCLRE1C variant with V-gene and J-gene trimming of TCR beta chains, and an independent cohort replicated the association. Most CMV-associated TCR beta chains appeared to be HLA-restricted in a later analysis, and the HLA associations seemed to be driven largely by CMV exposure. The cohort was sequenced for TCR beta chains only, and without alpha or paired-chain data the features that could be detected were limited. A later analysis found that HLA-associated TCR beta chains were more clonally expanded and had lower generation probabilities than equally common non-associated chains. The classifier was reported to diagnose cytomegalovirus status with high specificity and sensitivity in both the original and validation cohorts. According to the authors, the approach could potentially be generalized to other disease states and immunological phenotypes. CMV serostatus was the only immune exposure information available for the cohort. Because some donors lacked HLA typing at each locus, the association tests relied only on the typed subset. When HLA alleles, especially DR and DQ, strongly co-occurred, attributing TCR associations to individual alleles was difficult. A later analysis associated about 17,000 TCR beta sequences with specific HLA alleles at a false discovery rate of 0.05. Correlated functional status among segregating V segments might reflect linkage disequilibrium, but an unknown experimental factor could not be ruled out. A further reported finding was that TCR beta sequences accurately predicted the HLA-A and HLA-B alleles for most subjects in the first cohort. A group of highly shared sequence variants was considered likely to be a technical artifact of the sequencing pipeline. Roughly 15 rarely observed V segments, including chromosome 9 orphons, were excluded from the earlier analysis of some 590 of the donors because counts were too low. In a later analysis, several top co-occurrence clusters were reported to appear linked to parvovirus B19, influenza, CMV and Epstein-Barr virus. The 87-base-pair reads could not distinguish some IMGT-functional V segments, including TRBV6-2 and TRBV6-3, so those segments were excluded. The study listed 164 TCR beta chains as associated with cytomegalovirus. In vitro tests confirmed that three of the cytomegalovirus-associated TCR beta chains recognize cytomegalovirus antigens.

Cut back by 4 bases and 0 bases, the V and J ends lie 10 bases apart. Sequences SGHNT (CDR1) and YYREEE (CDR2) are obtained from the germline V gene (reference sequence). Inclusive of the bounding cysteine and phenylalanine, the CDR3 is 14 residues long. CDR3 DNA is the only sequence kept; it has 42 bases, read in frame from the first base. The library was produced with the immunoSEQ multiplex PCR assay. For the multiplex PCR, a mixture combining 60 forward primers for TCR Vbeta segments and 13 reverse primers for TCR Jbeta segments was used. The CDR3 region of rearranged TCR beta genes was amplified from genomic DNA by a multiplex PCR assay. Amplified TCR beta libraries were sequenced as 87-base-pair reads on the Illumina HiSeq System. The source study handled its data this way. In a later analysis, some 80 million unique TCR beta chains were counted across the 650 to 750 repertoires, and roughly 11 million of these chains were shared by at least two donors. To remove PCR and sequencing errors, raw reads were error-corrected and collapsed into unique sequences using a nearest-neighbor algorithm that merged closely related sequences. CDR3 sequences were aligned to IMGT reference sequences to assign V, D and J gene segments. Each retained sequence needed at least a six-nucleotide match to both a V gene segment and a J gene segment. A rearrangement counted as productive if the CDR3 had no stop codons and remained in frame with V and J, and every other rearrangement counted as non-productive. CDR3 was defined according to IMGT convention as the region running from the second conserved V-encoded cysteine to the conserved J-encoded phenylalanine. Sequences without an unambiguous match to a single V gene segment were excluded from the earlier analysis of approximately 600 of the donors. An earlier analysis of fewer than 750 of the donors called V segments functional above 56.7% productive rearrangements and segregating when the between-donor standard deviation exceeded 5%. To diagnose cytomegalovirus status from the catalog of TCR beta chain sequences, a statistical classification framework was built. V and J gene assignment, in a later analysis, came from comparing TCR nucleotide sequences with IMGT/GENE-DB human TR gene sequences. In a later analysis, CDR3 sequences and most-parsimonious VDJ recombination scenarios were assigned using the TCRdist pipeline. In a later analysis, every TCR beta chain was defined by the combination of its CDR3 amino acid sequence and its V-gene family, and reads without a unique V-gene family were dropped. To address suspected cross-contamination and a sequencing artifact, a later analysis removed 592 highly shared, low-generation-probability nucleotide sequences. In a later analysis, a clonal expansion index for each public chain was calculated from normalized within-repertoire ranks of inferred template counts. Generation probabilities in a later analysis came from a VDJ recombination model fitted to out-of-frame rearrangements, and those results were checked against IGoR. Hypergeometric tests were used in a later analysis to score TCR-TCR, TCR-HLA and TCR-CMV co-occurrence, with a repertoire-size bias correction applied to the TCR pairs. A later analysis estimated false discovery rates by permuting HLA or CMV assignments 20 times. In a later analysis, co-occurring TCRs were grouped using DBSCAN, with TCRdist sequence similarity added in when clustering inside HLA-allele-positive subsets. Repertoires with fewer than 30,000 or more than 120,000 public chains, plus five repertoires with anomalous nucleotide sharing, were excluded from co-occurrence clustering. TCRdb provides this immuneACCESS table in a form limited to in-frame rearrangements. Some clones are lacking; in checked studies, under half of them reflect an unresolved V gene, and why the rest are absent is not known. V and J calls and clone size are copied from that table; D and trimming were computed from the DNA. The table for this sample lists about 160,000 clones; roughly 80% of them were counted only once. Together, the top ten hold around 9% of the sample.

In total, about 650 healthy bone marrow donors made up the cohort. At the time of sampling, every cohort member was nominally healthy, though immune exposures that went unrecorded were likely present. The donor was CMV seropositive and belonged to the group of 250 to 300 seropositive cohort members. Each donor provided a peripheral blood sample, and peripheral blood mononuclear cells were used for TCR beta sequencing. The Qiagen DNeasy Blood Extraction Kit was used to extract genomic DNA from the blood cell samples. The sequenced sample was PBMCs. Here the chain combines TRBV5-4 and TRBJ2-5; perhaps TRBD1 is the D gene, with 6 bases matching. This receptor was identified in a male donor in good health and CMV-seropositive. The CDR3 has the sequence CASSRTVYQETQYF. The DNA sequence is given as TGTGCCAGCAGCCGGACAGTGTACCAAGAGACCCAGTACTTC. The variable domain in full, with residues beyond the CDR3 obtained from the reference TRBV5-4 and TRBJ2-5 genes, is ETGVTQSPTHLIKTRGQQVTLRCSSQSGHNTVSWYQQALGQGPQFIFQYYREEENGRGNFPPRFSGLQFPNYSSELNVNALELDDSALYLCASSRTVYQETQYFGPGTRLLVL.